This T cell receptor (beta chain) emerged from a study of blood T cell repertoires in COVID-19. Across the whole study: Donors in the United States, Italy and Spain gave samples during acute or convalescent COVID-19. From T cells, B-cell-depleted T cells, or PBMCs came the material, which was cDNA or gDNA.

Per the original data handling: Amplification from reference gene primers served as the basis for estimated nucleated cell counts. Method: immunoSEQ multiplex PCR; TCRdb's copy keeps in-frame clones and lacks some. The DNA gave D and trimming, while V, J and clone size come from that table. Counted here are over 65,000 clones, around 80% occurring once; the ten biggest clones make up around 9.2%. The V gene's germline CDR1 is MGHDK and CDR2 SYGVNS. Trimming took off 8 bases at V and 4 bases at J, with 11 bases between the two ends. The CDR3 is 13 residues long. The chain uses TRBV25-1 and TRBJ2-2; D uncertain. This TCR derives from a human donor in a cohort sampled during active COVID-19. The material sequenced was peripheral blood. CDR3 DNA: TGTGCCAGCCGAGAGCGCTCCACCGGGGAGCTGTTTTTT. Its protein is CASRERSTGELFF.